These T cell receptor beta chains were read from a single sample in a study of neurological immune-mediated disorders. TCRdb called the 5' RACE reads again in MiXCR, with one record for every CDR3 protein. The table includes about 44,000 distinct CDR3 sequences, roughly 21% detected once. The sample taken for sequencing was PBMCs. The receptors here all came from a man in his sixties with HTLV-1-associated myelopathy (HAM/TSP). Both conserved end residues are part of each CDR3. A D gene is named only where the DNA matches it firmly. Clone size appears in some rows only: once, few, many, or a class for an expanded clone.

d_call: NA
clone_size: NA
v_call: TRBV5-1
j_call: TRBJ2-3
cdr3_length: 12
cdr3_nt: TGCGCCAGCAGCCCTAGCACAGATACGCAGTATTTT
cdr3_aa: CASSPSTDTQYF

d_call: TRBD2
clone_size: many
v_call: TRBV27
j_call: TRBJ2-2
cdr3_length: 16
cdr3_nt: TGTGCCAGCAGTCAAGGGACTAGCGGGAATTCCCGGGAGCTGTTTTTT
cdr3_aa: CASSQGTSGNSRELFF

d_call: TRBD1
clone_size: many
v_call: TRBV15
j_call: TRBJ2-4
cdr3_length: 15
cdr3_nt: TGTGCCACCAGCAGATTTGGGACAGAAAAAAACATTCAGTACTTC
cdr3_aa: CATSRFGTEKNIQYF

d_call: NA
clone_size: many
v_call: TRBV20-1
j_call: TRBJ2-2
cdr3_length: 15
cdr3_nt: TGCAGTGCTAGGGCCGGACGGGAGAACACCGGGGAGCTGTTTTTT
cdr3_aa: CSARAGRENTGELFF

d_call: TRBD1
clone_size: NA
v_call: TRBV5-1
j_call: TRBJ2-7
cdr3_length: 18
cdr3_nt: TGCGCCAGCAGCTTGGGGGGACAGGGTCCTCTTCCGCTCTACGAGCAGTACTTC
cdr3_aa: CASSLGGQGPLPLYEQYF

d_call: NA
clone_size: NA
v_call: TRBV18
j_call: TRBJ2-5
cdr3_length: 15
cdr3_nt: TGTGCCAGCTCATCGGACTTCGGGGCACAAGAGACCCAGTACTTC
cdr3_aa: CASSSDFGAQETQYF

d_call: NA
clone_size: many
v_call: TRBV12-3/TRBV12-4
j_call: TRBJ2-1
cdr3_length: 10
cdr3_nt: TGTGCCAGCAGTGGACATGAGCAGTTCTTC
cdr3_aa: CASSGHEQFF

d_call: NA
clone_size: many
v_call: TRBV11-2
j_call: TRBJ2-4
cdr3_length: 13
cdr3_nt: TGTGCCAGCAGATGGGCTGGTAGTGACATTCAGTACTTC
cdr3_aa: CASRWAGSDIQYF

d_call: NA
clone_size: many
v_call: TRBV6-1
j_call: TRBJ2-3
cdr3_length: 15
cdr3_nt: TGTGCCGGCCGCGACGGGACCCGCCTCACAGATACGCAGTATTTT
cdr3_aa: CAGRDGTRLTDTQYF

d_call: TRBD1
clone_size: few
v_call: TRBV5-8
j_call: TRBJ2-7
cdr3_length: 15
cdr3_nt: TGTGCCAGCAGCGGTGGGACAGGGGCTCCCTACGAGCAGTACTTC
cdr3_aa: CASSGGTGAPYEQYF

d_call: NA
clone_size: medium-sized
v_call: TRBV12-3/TRBV12-4
j_call: TRBJ2-1
cdr3_length: 15
cdr3_nt: TGTGCCAGCAGTCTCCGGACAGACTCCTACAATGAGCAGTTCTTC
cdr3_aa: CASSLRTDSYNEQFF

d_call: NA
clone_size: NA
v_call: TRBV5-1
j_call: TRBJ2-5
cdr3_length: 12
cdr3_nt: TGCGCCAGCGGGACGGGTGAGTATACCCAGTACTTC
cdr3_aa: CASGTGEYTQYF

d_call: TRBD1
clone_size: many
v_call: TRBV7-8
j_call: TRBJ2-1
cdr3_length: 14
cdr3_nt: TGTGCCAGCAGCCGACGACAGGGAAGTTATGAGCAGTTCTTC
cdr3_aa: CASSRRQGSYEQFF

d_call: TRBD1
clone_size: many
v_call: TRBV20-1
j_call: TRBJ1-5
cdr3_length: 15
cdr3_nt: TGCAGTGCTCCGACAGGGGGGGATCTCAATCAGCCCCAGCATTTT
cdr3_aa: CSAPTGGDLNQPQHF

d_call: TRBD1
clone_size: many
v_call: TRBV5-1
j_call: TRBJ1-6
cdr3_length: 16
cdr3_nt: TGCGCCAGCAGCACCACCACCGGACAGGGAAATTCACCCCTCCACTTT
cdr3_aa: CASSTTTGQGNSPLHF

d_call: NA
clone_size: many
v_call: TRBV3-1
j_call: TRBJ2-3
cdr3_length: 13
cdr3_nt: TGTGCCAGCAGCCCTGGGGGGTTAGTGACGCAGTATTTT
cdr3_aa: CASSPGGLVTQYF

d_call: TRBD2
clone_size: many
v_call: TRBV4-2
j_call: TRBJ2-1
cdr3_length: 16
cdr3_nt: TGTGCCAGCAGCCAAGTTTCTAGCGGGAGTGGGTATGAGCAGTTCTTC
cdr3_aa: CASSQVSSGSGYEQFF

d_call: TRBD1
clone_size: medium-sized
v_call: TRBV5-6
j_call: TRBJ2-7
cdr3_length: 15
cdr3_nt: TGTGCCAGCAGCCCTGGGACAGGGCGCTCCTACGAGCAGTACTTC
cdr3_aa: CASSPGTGRSYEQYF

d_call: TRBD2
clone_size: NA
v_call: TRBV7-9
j_call: TRBJ2-3
cdr3_length: 16
cdr3_nt: TGTGCCAGCAGCTCAACGCGGGGGGGTCCCACAGATACGCAGTATTTT
cdr3_aa: CASSSTRGGPTDTQYF

d_call: TRBD2
clone_size: many
v_call: TRBV3-1
j_call: TRBJ2-3
cdr3_length: 18
cdr3_nt: TGTGCCAGCAGCCAGCGTCCGGGACTAGCGGGAGAGACAGATACGCAGTATTTT
cdr3_aa: CASSQRPGLAGETDTQYF

d_call: NA
clone_size: many
v_call: TRBV6-5
j_call: TRBJ2-3
cdr3_length: 11
cdr3_nt: TGTGCCACCCAGCTCACAGATACGCAGTATTTT
cdr3_aa: CATQLTDTQYF

d_call: TRBD2
clone_size: many
v_call: TRBV10-3
j_call: TRBJ2-3
cdr3_length: 16
cdr3_nt: TGTGCCATCAGCGACGAGACTAGCGGGAGTTTCGATACGCAGTATTTT
cdr3_aa: CAISDETSGSFDTQYF

d_call: NA
clone_size: many
v_call: TRBV12-3/TRBV12-4
j_call: TRBJ2-2
cdr3_length: 14
cdr3_nt: TGTGCCAGCAGTTTGGACACACACACCGGGGAGCTGTTTTTT
cdr3_aa: CASSLDTHTGELFF

d_call: NA
clone_size: many
v_call: TRBV7-9
j_call: TRBJ2-1
cdr3_length: 16
cdr3_nt: TGTGCCAGCAGCCCCATTCGACGCAGGGGATACAATGAGCAGTTCTTC
cdr3_aa: CASSPIRRRGYNEQFF

d_call: TRBD2
clone_size: many
v_call: TRBV6-1
j_call: TRBJ2-1
cdr3_length: 13
cdr3_nt: TGTGCCAGCAGTGGGGCACTAGCGGGAGAAGAGTTCTTC
cdr3_aa: CASSGALAGEEFF

d_call: NA
clone_size: many
v_call: TRBV10-3
j_call: TRBJ2-2
cdr3_length: 18
cdr3_nt: TGTGCCATCAGTGAGTCTAATTTGGTTGGCAGAAACACCGGGGAGCTGTTTTTT
cdr3_aa: CAISESNLVGRNTGELFF

d_call: NA
clone_size: many
v_call: TRBV5-1
j_call: TRBJ1-1
cdr3_length: 15
cdr3_nt: TGCGCCAGCAGCTTGGGCCAGGGGAGGGACACTGAAGCTTTCTTT
cdr3_aa: CASSLGQGRDTEAFF

d_call: NA
clone_size: NA
v_call: TRBV5-1
j_call: TRBJ2-1
cdr3_length: 14
cdr3_nt: TGCGCCAGCAGCTTGGTCGTCGGGGTCAATGAGCAGTTCTTC
cdr3_aa: CASSLVVGVNEQFF

d_call: NA
clone_size: once
v_call: TRBV12-3/TRBV12-4
j_call: TRBJ2-7
cdr3_length: 12
cdr3_nt: TGTGCCAGCAGTCCCGGACAGAACGAGCAGTACTTC
cdr3_aa: CASSPGQNEQYF

d_call: TRBD1
clone_size: many
v_call: TRBV6-2/TRBV6-3
j_call: TRBJ2-7
cdr3_length: 16
cdr3_nt: TGTGCCAGCAGTTACAACGGACAGGGGGACCTCTACGAGCAGTACTTC
cdr3_aa: CASSYNGQGDLYEQYF

d_call: NA
clone_size: many
v_call: TRBV7-2
j_call: TRBJ2-1
cdr3_length: 16
cdr3_nt: TGTGCCAGCAGCTTACAAGCGGGTGTCAGCAACAATGAGCAGTTCTTC
cdr3_aa: CASSLQAGVSNNEQFF

d_call: NA
clone_size: NA
v_call: TRBV5-1
j_call: TRBJ2-5
cdr3_length: 13
cdr3_nt: TGTGCCAGCAGCTTGATGCACGCGGAGACCCAGTACTTC
cdr3_aa: CASSLMHAETQYF

d_call: NA
clone_size: few
v_call: TRBV10-3
j_call: TRBJ2-3
cdr3_length: 13
cdr3_nt: TGTGCCATCAGTGCCTCTAGCACAGATACGCAGTATTTT
cdr3_aa: CAISASSTDTQYF

d_call: NA
clone_size: NA
v_call: TRBV5-1
j_call: TRBJ2-7
cdr3_length: 11
cdr3_nt: TGCGCCAGCAGCGTCCAGGGGGAGCAGTACTTC
cdr3_aa: CASSVQGEQYF

d_call: NA
clone_size: many
v_call: TRBV29-1
j_call: TRBJ1-1
cdr3_length: 13
cdr3_nt: TGCAGCGGGCGGCAGGGCCGGAACACTGAAGCTTTCTTT
cdr3_aa: CSGRQGRNTEAFF

d_call: NA
clone_size: many
v_call: TRBV20-1
j_call: TRBJ2-3
cdr3_length: 17
cdr3_nt: TGCAGTGCTAGAGATCGGAAAGCAGGGACTAGCACAGATACGCAGTATTTT
cdr3_aa: CSARDRKAGTSTDTQYF